The clone carrying this T cell receptor beta chain was counted a single time. Authors' methods: Estimated nucleated cell counts came from reference gene primer amplification. Clones were sequenced by immunoSEQ multiplex PCR, and TCRdb holds only the in-frame ones, with some missing. V and J calls and clone size follow that table, whereas D and trimming were derived from the DNA. The table includes roughly 170,000 clones, roughly 85% detected once. The data derive from a study of blood T cell repertoires in COVID-19. This CDR3 is built from 14 residues. Germline CDR1 is SNHLY and CDR2 is FYNNEI. J lost 0 bases, V lost 5 bases, and 3 bases had no gene match.

This chain links TRBV2 with TRBJ2-5; TRBD2 aligns across 7 bases. This clonotype was obtained from a woman in her forties or fifties with COVID-19, enrolled during active disease. Sequencing was done on a sample of peripheral blood. CDR3 sequence (DNA): TGTGCCAGCAGTCGAGCGGGGAACCAAGAGACCCAGTACTTC. The encoded protein is CASSRAGNQETQYF. Supplemented by reference TRBV2 and TRBJ2-5, the full variable domain reads EPEVTQTPSHQVTQMGQEVILRCVPISNHLYFYWYRQILGQKVEFLVSFYNNEISEKSEIFDDQFSVERPDGSNFTLKIRSTKLEDSAMYFCASSRAGNQETQYFGPGTRLLVL.